This T cell receptor beta chain was observed in a study of beta chain features in type 1 diabetes. Study at large: Cell yields, gender and age were similar in healthy donors and patients. Findings and limits, study-wide: The similarity of naive, central memory and Treg TCRB repertoires appeared greater among patients than among healthy donors. Among patients with Type 1 diabetes, TCRB CDR3s were moderately but significantly shorter in every one of the four CD4+ subsets.

Averaging approximately 120 mL, one heparinised blood draw came from each individual donor. J gave up 2 bases and V 5 bases, and 4 bases lay outside the gene matches. The CDR3 is made up of 14 amino acids. Germline values: CDR1 MDHEN, CDR2 SYDVKM. Since all of the isolated RNA was reverse transcribed, expressed TCRB transcripts were what got sequenced. The data were produced by immunoSEQ multiplex PCR, yet TCRdb's version contains in-frame clones alone and is incomplete. The sample holds about 660,000 clones, roughly an eighth seen once. As to this clone: Its specificity is not known.

The TCR was taken from a young man with type 1 diabetes. This rearrangement joins TRBV28 to TRBJ2-7; 9 positions match TRBD1. Input material: naive CD4+ T cells from blood. CDR3 DNA: TGTGCCAGCAGTGCGGGACAGGGTACCTACGAGCAGTACTTC. This codes for CASSAGQGTYEQYF.